Shown below are 22 T cell receptor beta chains from a single sample sequenced in a study of blood T cells in healthy people across ages. Together with a sample-barcoded 5' primer, a J-beta primer mix was included in a second PCR lasting roughly 6 to 12 cycles. TCRdb independently ran MiXCR on the 5' RACE reads; one entry per CDR3 protein. The profile shows about 580,000 distinct CDR3 sequences, about 45% of them singletons. The sequenced material came from blood. The receptors shown here come from a man of 80 years or more in good health.

The chain recombines TRBV28 with TRBJ2-7; D remains unclear. V lost 7 bases and J lost 1, with 17 bases in between. Germline lookup yields CDR1 MDHEN and CDR2 SYDVKM. The CDR3 sequence is 15 residues long. The CDR3 spells CASTCGVHLSYEQYF. In DNA, the CDR3 is TGTGCCAGCACCTGCGGAGTCCATCTTTCCTACGAGCAGTACTTC.

This clonotype occurred many times. This sequence joins TRBV9 and TRBJ1-1, with no clear D. There are 13 residues in the CDR3. The V gene lost 3 bases and the J gene lost 0 bases, with 6 bases spanning the gap. Germline V lookup: CDR1 SGDLS, CDR2 YYNGEE. The DNA for the CDR3 is TGTGCCAGCAGCGGGACGGTGAACACTGAAGCTTTCTTT. This sequence encodes CASSGTVNTEAFF.

This clonotype has a count of ten or more. The rearrangement uses TRBV6-5 and TRBJ1-5; a possible D gene is TRBD1 (6 bases). The germline V gene has CDR1 MNHEY and CDR2 SVGAGI. V gave up 10 bases and J gave up 2 bases, with 18 bases separating them. The CDR3 runs 15 residues. The CDR3 is CATQLSGGGNQPQHF. The CDR3 coding sequence is TGTGCCACGCAGTTGTCCGGGGGCGGCAATCAGCCCCAGCATTTT.

The chain couples TRBV3-1 to TRBJ2-3; D perhaps matches TRBD2 (6 bases). Trimming took off 3 bases at V and 3 bases at J, with 16 bases between the two ends. The CDR3 totals 16 residues. Per germline, CDR1 LGHDT and CDR2 YNNKEL (reference sequence). The CDR3 nucleotides are TGTGCCAGCAGCCACGTTATGGCGGGAAGGACAGATACGCAGTATTTT. This codes for CASSHVMAGRTDTQYF.

The gene calls are TRBV5-1 and TRBJ1-4; 9 nucleotides match TRBD1. The germline gives CDR1 SGHRS, CDR2 YFSETQ. Trimming took 0 bases from V and 11 from J; bases not matched to a gene: 5. The CDR3 extends over 14 amino acids. The CDR3 DNA reads TGCGCCAGCAGCTTGGTACAGGGGGCGAAGAAACTGTTTTTT. This codes for CASSLVQGAKKLFF.

The chain couples TRBV7-9 to TRBJ2-3, with D tentatively TRBD2 (5 bases). Germline assignment: CDR1 SEHNR and CDR2 FQNEAQ (reference sequence). The V gene lost 5 bases and the J gene lost 4 bases, with 22 bases spanning the gap. This CDR3 has 17 residues. This chain's CDR3 is CASSPSEGLFTADTQYF. DNA of the CDR3: TGTGCCAGCAGCCCCAGTGAGGGTCTATTTACGGCAGATACGCAGTATTTT. Full variable domain (remainder filled in from reference TRBV7-9 and TRBJ2-3): DTGVSQNPRHKITKRGQNVTFRCDPISEHNRLYWYRQTLGQGPEFLTYFQNEAQLEKSRLLSDRFSAERPKGSFSTLEIQRTEQGDSAMYLCASSPSEGLFTADTQYFGPGTRLTVL.

V is TRBV9 and J is TRBJ2-4; 9 bases agree with TRBD2. The J call could be wrong; TRBJ2-7 is a better fit for the DNA end. Germline loops: CDR1 SGDLS, CDR2 YYNGEE. The CDR3 has 14 residues. In DNA form, the CDR3 reads TGTGCCAGCAGCGAGAGCGGGGGGAGTGACGAGCAGTACTTC. Translated, it gives CASSESGGSDEQYF.

This clonotype was counted a single time. The chain combines TRBV9 with TRBJ2-5, with 8 bases matching TRBD1. From germline, CDR1 is SGDLS and CDR2 YYNGEE. The CDR3 spans 15 residues. With 0 bases clipped from V and 11 bases from J, the junction kept 12 bases outside the gene matches. This CDR3 reads CASSVGGQGAGEQYF. CDR3 DNA: TGTGCCAGCAGCGTAGGTGGGCAGGGGGCTGGAGAGCAGTACTTC.

This clonotype was detected a few times. The chain employs TRBV6-6 and TRBJ2-3, with 8 nucleotides matching TRBD2. The germline CDR1 and CDR2 sequences are MNHNY and SVGAGI (reference sequence). V lost 6 bases, J lost 6 bases, and 8 bases stayed unmatched. The CDR3 runs to 14 residues. The CDR3 reads CASSPRPGGDTQYF. The CDR3 nucleotides read TGTGCCAGCAGCCCCCGCCCGGGGGGGGATACGCAGTATTTT.

V and J are TRBV5-6 and TRBJ2-1; D is unresolved. Deletions cut 6 bases from V and 8 bases from J, with 15 bases between. Germline CDR1 is SGHDT and CDR2 is YYEEEE. The CDR3 length is 13 residues. The chain's CDR3 is CASTRSREHEQFF. The CDR3 DNA is TGTGCCAGCACCAGAAGCCGTGAACATGAGCAGTTCTTC.

This clonotype has at least ten counts. The chain has TRBV6-2 or TRBV6-3 and TRBJ2-3, with D possibly TRBD1 on 6 matching bases. The germline gives CDR1 MNHEY, CDR2 SVGEGT. This CDR3 region has 15 residues. V shed 1 base and J shed 3 bases, with 11 bases lying between them. As DNA, the CDR3 is TGTGCCAGCAGTTACTTCGGCAGGGGAACAGATACGCAGTATTTT. As protein: CASSYFGRGTDTQYF.

The V call is TRBV9, the J call TRBJ1-5, with D possibly TRBD1 on 5 matching bases. Germline CDR1 reads SGDLS; CDR2 reads YYNGEE. V gave up 7 bases and J gave up 7 bases, with 12 bases separating them. The CDR3 is 12 residues long. CDR3 nucleotides: TGTGCCAGCGGACGGGGGGACCAGCCCCAGCATTTT. It translates to CASGRGDQPQHF.

This CDR3 is CASSLGPGLDAYEQYF. The CDR3, as DNA: TGCGCCAGCAGCCTAGGGCCGGGACTAGATGCCTACGAGCAGTACTTC. This chain joins TRBV5-1 and TRBJ2-4; 8 bases agree with TRBD2. The J call may be wrong; the DNA end is better matched by TRBJ2-7. The CDR3 is 16 residues long. Germline lookup yields CDR1 SGHRS and CDR2 YFSETQ.

This clonotype was seen more than once but under ten times. V is TRBV3-1 and J is TRBJ1-2; D perhaps matches TRBD1 (6 bases). The CDR3 length is 14 residues. The germline V and J ends were trimmed by 0 bases and 10 bases, with 15 bases remaining between them. CDR1 and CDR2 from the germline V gene are LGHDT and YNNKEL (reference sequence). The CDR3, as DNA: TGTGCCAGCAGCCAAGATGGCGGGGGGCAGGACTACACCTTC. Residues: CASSQDGGGQDYTF.

This clonotype was detected a few times. The gene calls are TRBV2 and TRBJ2-1; perhaps D is TRBD1 or TRBD2 (6 bases each). CDR1 and CDR2 (germline): SNHLY, FYNNEI. The CDR3 covers 19 residues. V was trimmed by 7 bases and J by 0 bases, leaving 25 bases between them. The CDR3 sequence is CASNNRGRTGAGSYNEQFF. CDR3 DNA: TGTGCCAGCAATAATAGGGGGAGGACGGGAGCGGGCTCCTACAATGAGCAGTTCTTC.

The V and J genes are TRBV28 and TRBJ1-4, with D uncertain. The V gene lost 1 base and the J gene lost 0 bases, with 6 bases spanning the gap. CDR1 is MDHEN, CDR2 SYDVKM, per germline. This CDR3 contains 15 residues. This CDR3 reads CASSLSGTTNEKLFF. The CDR3, as DNA: TGTGCCAGCAGTTTATCTGGGACAACTAATGAAAAACTGTTTTTT.

The chain couples TRBV12-5 to TRBJ1-2, with D possibly TRBD1 on 5 matching bases. Germline V gene sequence: CDR1 LGHNT, CDR2 FRNRAP. This CDR3 is built from 12 residues. V was cut by 6 bases and J by 4 bases, with 9 bases left in between. This chain's CDR3 is CASGTGAYGYTF. CDR3 nucleotide sequence: TGTGCTAGTGGCACCGGGGCCTATGGCTACACCTTC. Looking up the rest from reference TRBV12-5 and TRBJ1-2 gives the full variable domain: DARVTQTPRHKVTEMGQEVTMRCQPILGHNTVFWYRQTMMQGLELLAYFRNRAPLDDSGMPKDRFSAEMPDATLATLKIQPSEPRDSAVYFCASGTGAYGYTFGSGTRLTVV.

This clonotype was seen a handful of times. The V gene is TRBV10-3, the J gene TRBJ2-1; 11 nucleotides align to TRBD2. Losses at the gene ends were 5 bases for V and 2 bases for J; bases not matched to a gene: 2. The length of the CDR3 is 15 residues. Germline CDR1 and CDR2: ENHRY and SYGVKD. The CDR3 region is CAISSTSGAYNEQFF. The CDR3 DNA sequence: TGTGCCATCAGTTCGACTAGCGGGGCCTACAATGAGCAGTTCTTC.

The rearrangement uses TRBV10-3 and TRBJ2-6; D unclear. The CDR3 totals 17 residues. V lost 0 bases and J lost 2, with 11 bases in between. Germline-derived CDR1 and CDR2 are ENHRY and SYGVKD. Written as DNA, the CDR3 is TGTGCCATCAGTGAGTCCCCCGTCGCCGCTGGGGCCAACGTCCTGACTTTC. It is translated as CAISESPVAAGANVLTF.

The chain couples TRBV5-1 to TRBJ1-2; 9 nucleotides agree with TRBD1. V was clipped by 3 bases and J by 0 bases; unmatched bases: 6. Germline V gene sequence: CDR1 SGHRS, CDR2 YFSETQ. The CDR3 runs to 16 residues. The CDR3 DNA reads as TGCGCCAGCAGCTCCCGGACAGGGGCATCTAACTATGGCTACACCTTC. Its protein is CASSSRTGASNYGYTF.

J is TRBJ2-6 and V is TRBV12-3 or TRBV12-4; D remains ambiguous. With 2 bases removed from V and 0 bases from J, the gap between germline ends came to 5 bases. This CDR3 has 15 residues. The CDR3 coding sequence is TGTGCCAGCAGTTTATACCTCTCTGGGGCCAACGTCCTGACTTTC. Translating gives CASSLYLSGANVLTF.

This chain uses TRBV7-2 with TRBJ2-2, with D perhaps matching TRBD1 (6 bases). Trimming removed 1 base at V and 5 bases at J, with 11 bases between. CDR1 is SGHTA, CDR2 FQGNSA, per germline. The CDR3 length is 15 residues. This CDR3 is CASSLGVGGTGELFF. In nucleotides, the CDR3 is TGTGCCAGCAGCTTAGGAGTAGGGGGAACCGGGGAGCTGTTTTTT.